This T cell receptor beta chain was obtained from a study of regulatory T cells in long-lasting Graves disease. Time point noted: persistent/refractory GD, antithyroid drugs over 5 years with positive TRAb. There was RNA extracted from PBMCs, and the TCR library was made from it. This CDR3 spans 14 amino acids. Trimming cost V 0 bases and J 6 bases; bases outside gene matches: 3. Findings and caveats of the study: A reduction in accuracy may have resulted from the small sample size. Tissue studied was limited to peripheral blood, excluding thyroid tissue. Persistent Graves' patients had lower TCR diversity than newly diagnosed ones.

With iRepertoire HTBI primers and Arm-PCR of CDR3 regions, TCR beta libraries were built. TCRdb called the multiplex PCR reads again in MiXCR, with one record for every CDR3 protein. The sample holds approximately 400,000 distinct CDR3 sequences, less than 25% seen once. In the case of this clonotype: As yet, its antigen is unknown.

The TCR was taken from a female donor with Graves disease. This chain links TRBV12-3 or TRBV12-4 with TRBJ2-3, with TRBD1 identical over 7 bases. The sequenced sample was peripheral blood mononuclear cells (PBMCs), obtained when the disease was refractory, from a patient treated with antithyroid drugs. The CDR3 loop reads CASSLAGGGDTQYF. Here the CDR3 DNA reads TGTGCCAGCAGTTTAGCAGGGGGCGGGGATACGCAGTATTTT.